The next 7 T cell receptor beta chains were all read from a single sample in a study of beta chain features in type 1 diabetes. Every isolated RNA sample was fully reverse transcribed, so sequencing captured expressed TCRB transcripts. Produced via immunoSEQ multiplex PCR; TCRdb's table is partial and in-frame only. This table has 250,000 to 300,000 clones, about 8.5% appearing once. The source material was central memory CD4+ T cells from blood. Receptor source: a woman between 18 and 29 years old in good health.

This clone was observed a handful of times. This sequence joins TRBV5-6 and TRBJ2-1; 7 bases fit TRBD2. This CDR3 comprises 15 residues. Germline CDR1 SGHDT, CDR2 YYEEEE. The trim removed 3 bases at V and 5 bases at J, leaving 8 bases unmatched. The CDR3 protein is CASSSPGTTDNEQFF. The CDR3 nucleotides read TGTGCCAGCAGCTCGCCCGGGACTACCGACAATGAGCAGTTCTTC.

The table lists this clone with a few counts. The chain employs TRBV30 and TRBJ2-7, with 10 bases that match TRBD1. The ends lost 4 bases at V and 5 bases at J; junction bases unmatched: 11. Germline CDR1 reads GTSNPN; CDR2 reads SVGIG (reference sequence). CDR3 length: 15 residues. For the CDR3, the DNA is TGTGCCTGGACCGCTAAGGGACAGGGGCCCGACGAGCAGTACTTC. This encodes CAWTAKGQGPDEQYF.

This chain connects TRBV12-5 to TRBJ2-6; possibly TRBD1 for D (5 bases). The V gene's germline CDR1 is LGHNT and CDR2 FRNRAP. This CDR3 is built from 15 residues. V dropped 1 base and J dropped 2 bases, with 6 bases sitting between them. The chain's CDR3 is CASGLGGPGANVLTF. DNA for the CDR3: TGTGCTAGTGGTTTGGGGGGCCCTGGGGCCAACGTCCTGACTTTC. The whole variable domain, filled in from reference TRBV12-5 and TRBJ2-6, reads DARVTQTPRHKVTEMGQEVTMRCQPILGHNTVFWYRQTMMQGLELLAYFRNRAPLDDSGMPKDRFSAEMPDATLATLKIQPSEPRDSAVYFCASGLGGPGANVLTFGAGSRLTVL.

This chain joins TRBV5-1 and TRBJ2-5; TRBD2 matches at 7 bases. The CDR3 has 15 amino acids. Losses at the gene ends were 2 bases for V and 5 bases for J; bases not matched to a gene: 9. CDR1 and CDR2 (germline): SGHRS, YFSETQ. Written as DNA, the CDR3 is TGCGCCAGCAGCTTTGGGCCGAGCGGGGCGGAGACCCAGTACTTC. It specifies CASSFGPSGAETQYF. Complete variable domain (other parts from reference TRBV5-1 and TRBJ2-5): KAGVTQTPRYLIKTRGQQVTLSCSPISGHRSVSWYQQTPGQGLQFLFEYFSETQRNKGNFPGRFSGRQFSNSRSEMNVSTLELGDSALYLCASSFGPSGAETQYFGPGTRLLVL.

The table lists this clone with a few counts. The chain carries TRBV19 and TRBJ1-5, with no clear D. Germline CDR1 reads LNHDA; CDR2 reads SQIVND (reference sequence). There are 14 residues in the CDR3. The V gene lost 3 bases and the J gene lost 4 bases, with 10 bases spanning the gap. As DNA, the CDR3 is TGTGCCAGTAGTATGAGTGGGGAGAATCAGCCCCAGCATTTT. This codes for CASSMSGENQPQHF.

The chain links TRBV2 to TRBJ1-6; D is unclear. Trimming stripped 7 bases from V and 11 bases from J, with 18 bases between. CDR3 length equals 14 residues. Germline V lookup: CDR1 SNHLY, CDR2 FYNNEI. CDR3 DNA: TGTGCCAGCAAAGATGAAGGCTCCGGGACACCCCTCCACTTT. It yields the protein CASKDEGSGTPLHF.

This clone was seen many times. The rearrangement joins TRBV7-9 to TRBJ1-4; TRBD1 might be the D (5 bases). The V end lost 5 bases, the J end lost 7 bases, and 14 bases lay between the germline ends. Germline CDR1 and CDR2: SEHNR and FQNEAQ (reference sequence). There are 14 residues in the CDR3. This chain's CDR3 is CASSAQGRGEKLFF. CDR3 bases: TGTGCCAGCAGCGCCCAGGGAAGGGGTGAAAAACTGTTTTTT.